This is a list of T cell receptor beta chains from one sample in a study of STAT5B mutations in CD4+ large granular lymphocyte leukemia. Using immunoSEQ multiplex PCR, the repertoire was profiled, and TCRdb retains in-frame clones only, with some absent. The data hold 30,000 to 40,000 clones, with 69% observed a single time. Material for sequencing was CD4+ T cells from blood buffy coats. These receptors were obtained from a human donor in good health. Both conserved end residues are part of each CDR3. D genes are given only for firm matches. Part of the rows lack a size; the others show once, few, many or a class for expanded clones.

DNA: TGCGCCAGCAGCTTGGGGTACGAGCAGTACTTC; CDR3: CASSLGYEQYF; V: TRBV5-1; length: 11; D: -; size: -; J: TRBJ2-7
DNA: TGTGCCAGCAGCCCCTCTGCACTCGCCGTCTATGGCTACACCTTC; CDR3: CASSPSALAVYGYTF; V: TRBV6-5; length: 15; D: -; size: -; J: TRBJ1-2
DNA: TGCGCCAGCAGCTTTCAGGATCAAGAGACCCAGTACTTC; CDR3: CASSFQDQETQYF; V: TRBV5-1; length: 13; D: -; size: -; J: TRBJ2-5
DNA: TGCGCCAGCAGCCAAGATGGACAGGGGAACTATGGCTACACCTTC; CDR3: CASSQDGQGNYGYTF; V: TRBV4-1; length: 15; D: TRBD1; size: few; J: TRBJ1-2
DNA: TGCGCCAGCAGCCCCCCTATGGGGAACTACGAGCAGTACTTC; CDR3: CASSPPMGNYEQYF; V: TRBV5-1; length: 14; D: -; size: -; J: TRBJ2-7
DNA: TGCGCCAGCAGCCCCCTTACTAGAGGGGGCTACGAGCAGTACTTC; CDR3: CASSPLTRGGYEQYF; V: TRBV5-1; length: 15; D: -; size: -; J: TRBJ2-7
DNA: TGTGCCAGCAGCTCTCGCGGACTAGCGGGGAGGGAGCAGTACTTC; CDR3: CASSSRGLAGREQYF; V: TRBV5-4; length: 15; D: TRBD2; size: -; J: TRBJ2-7
DNA: TGCGCCAGCAGTCCTCGGACATTCCTATCCTACGAGCAGTACTTC; CDR3: CASSPRTFLSYEQYF; V: TRBV5-1; length: 15; D: -; size: -; J: TRBJ2-7
DNA: TGTGCCAGCAGCCAAGTACTGTCTAGCGGGGGGGTCCAAGAGACCCAGTACTTC; CDR3: CASSQVLSSGGVQETQYF; V: TRBV4-2; length: 18; D: TRBD2; size: -; J: TRBJ2-5
DNA: TGTGCCAGCAGTGAAAGGGGTGGTGCTGAAGCTTTCTTT; CDR3: CASSERGGAEAFF; V: TRBV6-1; length: 13; D: -; size: few; J: TRBJ1-1
DNA: TGTGCCAGCAGGTTGGGCCTCAGGAGCCAAGAGACCCAGTACTTC; CDR3: CASRLGLRSQETQYF; V: TRBV5-4; length: 15; D: -; size: -; J: TRBJ2-5
DNA: TGTGCCAGCAGCCCGCGCGACACCTATGGCTACACCTTC; CDR3: CASSPRDTYGYTF; V: TRBV7-6; length: 13; D: -; size: -; J: TRBJ1-2
DNA: TGTGCCAGCAGCGGGGGGACAGGGGCGATCTCTGGAAACACCATATATTTT; CDR3: CASSGGTGAISGNTIYF; V: TRBV7-2; length: 17; D: TRBD1; size: -; J: TRBJ1-3
DNA: TGTGCCAGCAGCGTTGGGCCCGGGGTCGGTCAGCCCCAGCATTTT; CDR3: CASSVGPGVGQPQHF; V: TRBV9; length: 15; D: -; size: few; J: TRBJ1-5
DNA: TGTGCCAGTAGTCCCGGGACAGGGGGTTTCGGCAGGGCCAACGTCCTGACTTTC; CDR3: CASSPGTGGFGRANVLTF; V: TRBV19; length: 18; D: TRBD1; size: few; J: TRBJ2-6
DNA: TGTGCCAGCAGCTTTTACCGGGGGCAGTATGAGCAGTTCTTC; CDR3: CASSFYRGQYEQFF; V: TRBV11-2; length: 14; D: -; size: -; J: TRBJ2-1
DNA: TGTGCCAGCAGCGTAGCATCAGGGGGAGGTAACACTGAAGCTTTCTTT; CDR3: CASSVASGGGNTEAFF; V: TRBV9; length: 16; D: TRBD1; size: few; J: TRBJ1-1
DNA: TGTGCCATCACCTCCGACACAGATTCACCCCTCCACTTT; CDR3: CAITSDTDSPLHF; V: TRBV10-3; length: 13; D: -; size: -; J: TRBJ1-6
DNA: TGTGCCAGCAGCTTCGGAAACACCATATATTTT; CDR3: CASSFGNTIYF; V: TRBV7-6; length: 11; D: -; size: few; J: TRBJ1-3
DNA: TGTGCCAGCAGCTTAGCGGGGGGCAATGAAAAACTGTTTTTT; CDR3: CASSLAGGNEKLFF; V: TRBV7-2; length: 14; D: -; size: -; J: TRBJ1-4
DNA: TGTGCCAGCAGCCCGCTAGCGGGGATCTACGAGCAGTACTTC; CDR3: CASSPLAGIYEQYF; V: TRBV7-2; length: 14; D: TRBD2; size: -; J: TRBJ2-7
DNA: TGTGCCAGCAGCCTTACACAGGGCGAGACCGGGGAGCTGTTTTTT; CDR3: CASSLTQGETGELFF; V: TRBV11-2; length: 15; D: -; size: -; J: TRBJ2-2
DNA: TGTGCCAGCAGCCCCACGGGGGTTAGTGGAGATACGCAGTATTTT; CDR3: CASSPTGVSGDTQYF; V: TRBV7-2; length: 15; D: -; size: -; J: TRBJ2-3
DNA: TGTGCCAGCAGCCGGGGGGGCAGGGGGGACGGCTACACCTTC; CDR3: CASSRGGRGDGYTF; V: TRBV4-2; length: 14; D: TRBD1; size: -; J: TRBJ1-2
DNA: TGCGCCAGCAGCCAAGAACGCAGCAAATCTGGAAACACCATATATTTT; CDR3: CASSQERSKSGNTIYF; V: TRBV4-3; length: 16; D: -; size: -; J: TRBJ1-3
DNA: TGTGCCAGCAGCCCCCGGGCCAGGGAAGAGACCCAGTACTTC; CDR3: CASSPRAREETQYF; V: TRBV7-2; length: 14; D: -; size: -; J: TRBJ2-5
DNA: TGTGCCAGCAGCCAAGGGGAGGGCAATCAGCCCCAGCATTTT; CDR3: CASSQGEGNQPQHF; V: TRBV7-6; length: 14; D: -; size: -; J: TRBJ1-5
DNA: TGTGCCAGTAGTATAAAAGGAGCCCCCGGGGAGCTGTTTTTT; CDR3: CASSIKGAPGELFF; V: TRBV19; length: 14; D: -; size: -; J: TRBJ2-2
DNA: TGTGCCATCAGTGACGTCACGAGGGCAGGAGAGACCCAGTACTTC; CDR3: CAISDVTRAGETQYF; V: TRBV10-3; length: 15; D: -; size: few; J: TRBJ2-5
DNA: TGTGCCAGCAGCACGACAGGGGCTGGAAACACCATATATTTT; CDR3: CASSTTGAGNTIYF; V: TRBV9; length: 14; D: TRBD1; size: -; J: TRBJ1-3
DNA: TGTGCCAGCAGTTACGGGAGGGCCGACACTGAAGCTTTCTTT; CDR3: CASSYGRADTEAFF; V: TRBV6-5; length: 14; D: -; size: -; J: TRBJ1-1
DNA: TGTGCCAGCAGAACACAGGGGTTATCCTACAATGAGCAGTTCTTC; CDR3: CASRTQGLSYNEQFF; V: TRBV2; length: 15; D: TRBD1; size: -; J: TRBJ2-1
DNA: TGTGCCTGGAGTGTACGTCGGGACAGAGGCATTAATTTTCTTTGGGGAAACACCATATATTTT; CDR3: CAWSVRRDRGINFLWGNTIYF; V: TRBV30; length: 21; D: TRBD1; size: -; J: TRBJ1-3
DNA: TGTGCCAGCATTAGGACTAGCTCCTACAATGAGCAGTTCTTC; CDR3: CASIRTSSYNEQFF; V: TRBV25-1; length: 14; D: TRBD2; size: -; J: TRBJ2-1
DNA: TGTGCCAGCAGCTTCGGGGGATCCACTGAAGCTTTCTTT; CDR3: CASSFGGSTEAFF; V: TRBV7-2; length: 13; D: -; size: -; J: TRBJ1-1
DNA: TGTGCCAGCAGTTATGCCGGGACTAGGAATGAGCAGTTCTTC; CDR3: CASSYAGTRNEQFF; V: TRBV28; length: 14; D: TRBD2; size: -; J: TRBJ2-1
DNA: TGTGCCATCAGCCCTACGATGGGTAGCGGGGCTCAGTATTTT; CDR3: CAISPTMGSGAQYF; V: TRBV10-3; length: 14; D: TRBD2; size: -; J: TRBJ2-3
DNA: TGCGCCAGCAGCTTGGCCTTTAATGAGCAGTTCTTC; CDR3: CASSLAFNEQFF; V: TRBV5-1; length: 12; D: -; size: -; J: TRBJ2-1
DNA: TGTGCTAGTGGTTTGGTTACAGGGGCCAATTCACCCCTCCACTTT; CDR3: CASGLVTGANSPLHF; V: TRBV12-5; length: 15; D: TRBD1; size: -; J: TRBJ1-6
DNA: TGTGCCAGCTCCCCCCGGGACGAATCTTTACGAGAGCAGTACTTC; CDR3: CASSPRDESLREQYF; V: TRBV18; length: 15; D: -; size: -; J: TRBJ2-7
DNA: TGTGCCAGCAGCTTAAGGACTAGCGGGTCCTACGAGCAGTACTTC; CDR3: CASSLRTSGSYEQYF; V: TRBV11-2; length: 15; D: TRBD2; size: -; J: TRBJ2-7
DNA: TGTGCCAGCACGCTCGAGGGGTACCTTGGTGGAAACACCATATATTTT; CDR3: CASTLEGYLGGNTIYF; V: TRBV2; length: 16; D: -; size: few; J: TRBJ1-3
DNA: TGTGCCAGCAGCCCCTTTTTGGGGGAGGGCGGGGATACGCAGTATTTT; CDR3: CASSPFLGEGGDTQYF; V: TRBV4-2; length: 16; D: TRBD2; size: -; J: TRBJ2-3
DNA: TGTGCCAGCAGCTCGGGACAGGGGGCTCAAGAGACCCAGTACTTC; CDR3: CASSSGQGAQETQYF; V: TRBV7-7; length: 15; D: TRBD1; size: -; J: TRBJ2-5
DNA: TGTGCCAGCAGCCGGGGGCTTGGGGAGCAGTTCTTC; CDR3: CASSRGLGEQFF; V: TRBV7-9; length: 12; D: -; size: -; J: TRBJ2-1
DNA: TGTGCCAGCAGCTTAACTGCAGGGGCCTCTGGGGCCAACGTCCTGACTTTC; CDR3: CASSLTAGASGANVLTF; V: TRBV7-9; length: 17; D: -; size: -; J: TRBJ2-6
DNA: TGTGCCAGTAATGGGGCCGGCTATTCACCCCTCCACTTT; CDR3: CASNGAGYSPLHF; V: TRBV19; length: 13; D: -; size: -; J: TRBJ1-6
DNA: TGTGCCAGCAGCTTAGGCCCCAGGGCCTATGGCTACACCTTC; CDR3: CASSLGPRAYGYTF; V: TRBV7-2; length: 14; D: -; size: -; J: TRBJ1-2
DNA: TGTGCCAGCACCGAGGGGGGGACTAGCAGTGAGCAGTTCTTC; CDR3: CASTEGGTSSEQFF; V: TRBV2; length: 14; D: TRBD2; size: -; J: TRBJ2-1
DNA: TGTGCCAGCAGTTTAAGAGGGGGCCGGTGGCCCCAGCATTTT; CDR3: CASSLRGGRWPQHF; V: TRBV27; length: 14; D: TRBD1; size: few; J: TRBJ1-5
DNA: TGTGCTAGTGGAACCCGACCCGTCTTAGCGGGGGGGCTCTATACTGAATCTAACACCGGGGAGCTGTTTTTT; CDR3: CASGTRPVLAGGLYTESNTGELFF; V: TRBV12-5; length: 24; D: TRBD2; size: few; J: TRBJ2-2